This is a list of T cell receptor beta chains from one sample in a study of blood T cell repertoires in COVID-19. Sequenced by immunoSEQ multiplex PCR; TCRdb stores in-frame clones only, minus some. The sample yields some 140,000 clones, approximately 80% seen once. Sample: peripheral blood. These receptors were collected from a woman aged 55-70 years with acute or convalescent COVID-19. Each CDR3 is given with its conserved first and last residue. Each record gives: CDR3 protein, CDR3 DNA, clone size, J gene, V gene, D gene. A D gene is named only where the DNA matches it firmly. The listing skips clone size in some rows; elsewhere it reads once, few, many or a size class.

CDR3 protein: CASSPTGTNEKLFF
CDR3 DNA: TGTGCCAGCAGCCCTACAGGAACTAATGAAAAACTGTTTTTT
clone size: -
J gene: TRBJ1-4
V gene: TRBV3-1/TRBV3-2
D gene: -

CDR3 protein: CASSQIRGRNEKLFF
CDR3 DNA: TGTGCCAGCAGCCAAATCCGGGGTCGGAATGAAAAACTGTTTTTT
clone size: -
J gene: TRBJ1-4
V gene: TRBV3-1/TRBV3-2
D gene: -

CDR3 protein: CASSLRQGSNSPLHF
CDR3 DNA: TGCGCCAGCAGCTTGAGGCAGGGTAGCAATTCACCCCTCCACTTT
clone size: -
J gene: TRBJ1-6
V gene: TRBV5-1
D gene: -

CDR3 protein: CASSYRQEMNTEAFF
CDR3 DNA: TGTGCCAGCAGTTACAGACAGGAGATGAACACTGAAGCTTTCTTT
clone size: -
J gene: TRBJ1-1
V gene: TRBV6-6
D gene: -

CDR3 protein: CAWSVTGTTNEKLFF
CDR3 DNA: TGTGCCTGGAGTGTCACCGGTACAACTAATGAAAAACTGTTTTTT
clone size: -
J gene: TRBJ1-4
V gene: TRBV30
D gene: -

CDR3 protein: CASSFLPGLDNEQFF
CDR3 DNA: TGTGCCAGCAGCTTTCTGCCAGGGTTGGACAATGAGCAGTTCTTC
clone size: -
J gene: TRBJ2-1
V gene: TRBV12-1
D gene: -

CDR3 protein: CAWSVRMGVAKNIQYF
CDR3 DNA: TGTGCCTGGAGTGTACGGATGGGAGTAGCCAAAAACATTCAGTACTTC
clone size: -
J gene: TRBJ2-4
V gene: TRBV30
D gene: -

CDR3 protein: CASSFSDRTEAFF
CDR3 DNA: TGTGCCAGCAGCTTTTCCGACAGGACTGAAGCTTTCTTT
clone size: -
J gene: TRBJ1-1
V gene: TRBV11-2
D gene: -

CDR3 protein: CASSSGGTGNSNQPQHF
CDR3 DNA: TGTGCCAGCAGTTCGGGAGGAACAGGAAATAGCAATCAGCCCCAGCATTTT
clone size: -
J gene: TRBJ1-5
V gene: TRBV28
D gene: -

CDR3 protein: CASSQSWQGATEAFF
CDR3 DNA: TGTGCCAGCAGCCAATCATGGCAGGGGGCCACTGAAGCTTTCTTT
clone size: once
J gene: TRBJ1-1
V gene: TRBV16
D gene: TRBD1

CDR3 protein: CASSIRQGNQPQHF
CDR3 DNA: TGTGCCAGTAGTATCCGGCAGGGCAATCAGCCCCAGCATTTT
clone size: -
J gene: TRBJ1-5
V gene: TRBV19
D gene: -

CDR3 protein: CASSSSARGYKDTEAFF
CDR3 DNA: TGTGCCAGCAGTTCCTCCGCCAGGGGGTATAAAGACACTGAAGCTTTCTTT
clone size: once
J gene: TRBJ1-1
V gene: TRBV28
D gene: TRBD1

CDR3 protein: CASSLYQGVAGNTIYF
CDR3 DNA: TGTGCCAGCAGCTTATACCAGGGGGTCGCTGGAAACACCATATATTTT
clone size: -
J gene: TRBJ1-3
V gene: TRBV11-1
D gene: TRBD1

CDR3 protein: CASSFETSGALGYTF
CDR3 DNA: TGTGCCAGCAGTTTCGAGACATCAGGGGCCCTTGGCTACACCTTC
clone size: -
J gene: TRBJ1-2
V gene: TRBV2
D gene: -

CDR3 protein: CASSVSQGDYGYTF
CDR3 DNA: TGTGCCAGCAGCGTTTCCCAGGGGGACTATGGCTACACCTTC
clone size: -
J gene: TRBJ1-2
V gene: TRBV9
D gene: TRBD1

CDR3 protein: CASSRNREPGNTIYF
CDR3 DNA: TGTGCCAGCAGCCGGAACAGGGAACCTGGAAACACCATATATTTT
clone size: -
J gene: TRBJ1-3
V gene: TRBV7-3
D gene: -

CDR3 protein: CASVTQDTDTQYF
CDR3 DNA: TGTGCCAGCGTTACACAAGACACAGATACGCAGTATTTT
clone size: few
J gene: TRBJ2-3
V gene: TRBV2
D gene: -

CDR3 protein: CASSREINSPLHF
CDR3 DNA: TGTGCCAGCAGTAGGGAGATTAATTCACCCCTCCACTTT
clone size: -
J gene: TRBJ1-6
V gene: TRBV6-5
D gene: -

CDR3 protein: CASSFNRGGQGTYGYTF
CDR3 DNA: TGTGCCAGCAGTTTTAACCGGGGGGGACAGGGAACCTATGGCTACACCTTC
clone size: -
J gene: TRBJ1-2
V gene: TRBV27
D gene: TRBD1

CDR3 protein: CASSINAGNTIYF
CDR3 DNA: TGTGCCAGTAGTATCAACGCGGGAAACACCATATATTTT
clone size: -
J gene: TRBJ1-3
V gene: TRBV19
D gene: -

CDR3 protein: CASSEVYGYTF
CDR3 DNA: TGTGCCAGTTCAGAAGTCTATGGCTACACCTTC
clone size: -
J gene: TRBJ1-2
V gene: TRBV19
D gene: -

CDR3 protein: CASKGNRNTEAFF
CDR3 DNA: TGTGCCAGCAAGGGGAACAGGAACACTGAAGCTTTCTTT
clone size: -
J gene: TRBJ1-1
V gene: TRBV2
D gene: -

CDR3 protein: CASSPMTGNTEAFF
CDR3 DNA: TGTGCCAGCAGCCCAATGACAGGGAACACTGAAGCTTTCTTT
clone size: -
J gene: TRBJ1-1
V gene: TRBV27
D gene: -

CDR3 protein: CASSQAGGGGNYGYTF
CDR3 DNA: TGTGCCAGCTCCCAGGCCGGGGGGGGCGGCAACTATGGCTACACCTTC
clone size: -
J gene: TRBJ1-2
V gene: TRBV18
D gene: -

CDR3 protein: CASRTPTGANTEAFF
CDR3 DNA: TGTGCCAGCAGGACTCCGACAGGGGCGAACACTGAAGCTTTCTTT
clone size: -
J gene: TRBJ1-1
V gene: TRBV27
D gene: TRBD1

CDR3 protein: CASSVGTGSNQPQHF
CDR3 DNA: TGTGCCAGCAGCGTAGGGACAGGGTCTAATCAGCCCCAGCATTTT
clone size: -
J gene: TRBJ1-5
V gene: TRBV9
D gene: TRBD1

CDR3 protein: CASSLARENTEAFF
CDR3 DNA: TGTGCCAGCAGCTTAGCGCGGGAGAACACTGAAGCTTTCTTT
clone size: -
J gene: TRBJ1-1
V gene: TRBV7-2
D gene: -

CDR3 protein: CASSVSPGTEFGNTIYF
CDR3 DNA: TGTGCCAGCAGCGTATCTCCCGGGACAGAGTTTGGAAACACCATATATTTT
clone size: once
J gene: TRBJ1-3
V gene: TRBV9
D gene: TRBD1

CDR3 protein: CASSLAVGGETQYF
CDR3 DNA: TGTGCCAGCAGCTTAGCGGTAGGGGGCGAGACCCAGTACTTC
clone size: -
J gene: TRBJ2-5
V gene: TRBV7-9
D gene: TRBD1

CDR3 protein: CASSYDRAGDAYEQYF
CDR3 DNA: TGTGCCAGCAGTTACGACCGGGCGGGGGACGCCTACGAGCAGTACTTC
clone size: -
J gene: TRBJ2-7
V gene: TRBV6-2/TRBV6-3
D gene: TRBD2

CDR3 protein: CASSPEVGYQQGLFF
CDR3 DNA: TGTGCCAGCTCACCGGAAGTCGGATACCAACAGGGACTGTTTTTT
clone size: -
J gene: TRBJ1-4
V gene: TRBV18
D gene: -